A selection of T cell receptor beta chains follows, all from one sample in a study of T cell clones after liver transplantation. This table comes from immunoSEQ multiplex PCR, and its TCRdb copy is limited to in-frame clones, with some not included. The sample holds tens of thousands of clones; less than 85% are singletons and the top ten take roughly 2.8%. The sequenced sample was CD4+ T cells from blood, obtained at the 22-month timepoint. The receptors shown here come from a human patient who received a liver transplant. Some T cells may arise from the graft donor. Both conserved end residues are part of each CDR3. The D gene is left open where the match is weak. The size field is filled for only some rows; it gives once, few, many or a size class.

TRBV4-2	-	-	TRBJ2-5	TGTGCCAGCAGCCAGAATAGACGGAGACAAGAGACCCAGTACTTC	CASSQNRRRQETQYF
TRBV11-3	-	once	TRBJ2-2	TGTGCCAGCAGCTTCCCTCAGGAGGGAACGAACACCGGGGAGCTGTTTTTT	CASSFPQEGTNTGELFF
TRBV6-6	TRBD1	-	TRBJ1-2	TGTGCCAGCATTCCTCAGGGGGGGGTAGGCTATGGCTACACCTTC	CASIPQGGVGYGYTF
TRBV5-1	-	few	TRBJ2-7	TGCGCCAGCAGTTCCGACGGGAAACTCTCCTACGAGCAGTACTTC	CASSSDGKLSYEQYF
TRBV4-1	-	-	TRBJ1-5	TGCGCCAGCAGCCAAGATCCGGGACCAAAGCCCAATCAGCCCCAGCATTTT	CASSQDPGPKPNQPQHF
TRBV19	-	few	TRBJ1-6	TGTGCCAGTAGTATCCGGGTACAGCCAACCTCACCCCTCCACTTT	CASSIRVQPTSPLHF
TRBV7-3	-	once	TRBJ2-3	TGTGCCAGCAGTTACAGTAGCACAGATACGCAGTATTTT	CASSYSSTDTQYF
TRBV11-3	-	few	TRBJ2-1	TGTGCCAGCAGCTCCGGGGTCAATGAGCAGTTCTTC	CASSSGVNEQFF
TRBV9	-	-	TRBJ1-4	TGTGCCAGCAGCGTTTTAATGGGGTACGATGAAAAACTGTTTTTT	CASSVLMGYDEKLFF
TRBV23-1	-	few	TRBJ1-5	TGCGCCAGCATATCCCGGGGGGCTACCAATCAGCCCCAGCATTTT	CASISRGATNQPQHF
TRBV7-2	TRBD2	-	TRBJ2-2	TGTGCCAGCAGCTTAGGCGGGGGGGCCAAGGCCGGGGAGCTGTTTTTT	CASSLGGGAKAGELFF
TRBV2	-	-	TRBJ2-7	TGTGCCAGCAGTGCAGAGTGGTACGAGCAGTACTTC	CASSAEWYEQYF
TRBV28	-	few	TRBJ2-3	TGTGCCAGCCTGGGGGGCTTCGGCACAGATACGCAGTATTTT	CASLGGFGTDTQYF
TRBV6-1	TRBD1	-	TRBJ2-5	TGTGCCAGCATCCCAAGGACAGGGGTAGAGACCCAGTACTTC	CASIPRTGVETQYF
TRBV18	TRBD1	-	TRBJ2-7	TGTGCCAGCTCACCTCAACAGGGGTCCCACGAGCAGTACTTC	CASSPQQGSHEQYF
TRBV28	-	-	TRBJ1-5	TGTGCCAGCCTTCCAGCGAGAGGCAATCAGCCCCAGCATTTT	CASLPARGNQPQHF
TRBV4-2	TRBD2	-	TRBJ2-1	TGTGCCAGCAGCCAACGACTAGCGGGAATGTACAATGAGCAGTTCTTC	CASSQRLAGMYNEQFF
TRBV4-1	-	-	TRBJ2-4	TGCGCCAGCAGCCAAGAAGCGTCACCAGGGGACAAAAACATTCAGTACTTC	CASSQEASPGDKNIQYF
TRBV11-2	-	-	TRBJ2-1	TGTGCCAGCAGCCCTAGGGCGGGGAGGAGCTCCTACAATGAGCAGTTCTTC	CASSPRAGRSSYNEQFF
TRBV6-5	-	-	TRBJ2-7	TGTGCCAGCAGTTACTCGGGTCCAGGGGCCTACGAGCAGTACTTC	CASSYSGPGAYEQYF
TRBV11-2	TRBD2	-	TRBJ2-1	TGTGCCAGCAGCTTACTAGCGGACTCCTACAATGAGCAGTTCTTC	CASSLLADSYNEQFF
TRBV19	-	-	TRBJ1-3	TGTGCCAGTACCAAGGGGGACTCTGGAAACACCATATATTTT	CASTKGDSGNTIYF
TRBV4-3	-	-	TRBJ2-1	TGCGCCAGCAGCCAAAGCAGTAGCTCCTACAATGAGCAGTTCTTC	CASSQSSSSYNEQFF
TRBV6-1	TRBD1	-	TRBJ2-1	TGTGCCAGCAGTGAAACAGGGGGCCGATCTAGTGAGCAGTTCTTC	CASSETGGRSSEQFF
TRBV11-3	-	-	TRBJ2-3	TGTGCCAGCAGCTTGGTTAGCAGGATGATAGATACGCAGTATTTT	CASSLVSRMIDTQYF
TRBV4-3	TRBD1	-	TRBJ1-2	TGCGCCAGCAGCCGGAACTCACAGGGGGCGCCTGGCTACACCTTC	CASSRNSQGAPGYTF
TRBV21-1	-	-	TRBJ1-5	TGTGCCAGCAGCAAACAGGGCAGGAGCAATCAGCCCCAGCATTTT	CASSKQGRSNQPQHF